This TCR beta chain is from a study of T cells in narcolepsy. This CDR3 has 15 residues. V was pared by 4 bases and J by 4 bases, with 16 bases between. Germline lookup yields CDR1 SGHTA and CDR2 FQGNSA. Study outcomes and limitations: Healthy controls reportedly lacked the autoreactive clonotypes serially found in patients' blood. Same-patient CSF and blood CD4+ T cell clonotypes included HCRT-specific and TRIB2-specific autoreactive ones.

The method was immunoSEQ multiplex PCR; TCRdb's version includes in-frame clones alone and lacks a portion of them. The sample has just over 40,000 clones; approximately 88% are singletons. Of note for this clone: The antigen is unknown.

The sequence came from a human donor with narcolepsy. The sample consisted of CD45RA- memory CD4+ T cells from PBMCs. The chain recombines TRBV7-2 with TRBJ1-1; D uncertain. Here the CDR3 reads CASSSRTVGLTEAFF. As DNA, the CDR3 is TGTGCCAGCAGCTCTCGAACCGTTGGCCTCACTGAAGCTTTCTTT.